A selection of T cell receptor beta chains follows, all from one sample in a study of blood T cell repertoires in COVID-19. Clones were sequenced by immunoSEQ multiplex PCR, and TCRdb holds only the in-frame ones, with some missing. The profile shows roughly 330,000 clones, 70% to 90% of them singletons. Sequencing used peripheral blood. These receptors all stem from a woman between 45 and 60 years old with active or convalescent COVID-19. Each CDR3 is given with its conserved first and last residue. A D gene is named only where the DNA matches it firmly. Expanded clones get a size class; other rows say once, few or many, or leave the size out.

V gene: TRBV6-5; D gene: TRBD1; clone size: once; J gene: TRBJ1-1; CDR3 protein: CASSSHRGHTEAFF; CDR3 DNA: TGTGCCAGCAGTTCCCACAGGGGGCACACTGAAGCTTTCTTT
V gene: TRBV28; D gene: -; clone size: -; J gene: TRBJ1-6; CDR3 protein: CASKPQGFSPLHF; CDR3 DNA: TGTGCCAGCAAGCCACAGGGTTTTTCACCCCTCCACTTT
V gene: TRBV5-4; D gene: -; clone size: -; J gene: TRBJ1-2; CDR3 protein: CASSTDSYGYTF; CDR3 DNA: TGTGCCAGCAGCACGGACAGTTATGGCTACACCTTC
V gene: TRBV5-1; D gene: -; clone size: -; J gene: TRBJ2-4; CDR3 protein: CASSLVLGWRHHKNIQYF; CDR3 DNA: TGCGCCAGCAGCTTGGTGTTGGGTTGGCGGCACCACAAAAACATTCAGTACTTC
V gene: TRBV28; D gene: TRBD1; clone size: -; J gene: TRBJ2-6; CDR3 protein: CASSLVGQGIPGANVLTF; CDR3 DNA: TGTGCCAGCAGTTTAGTGGGACAGGGGATACCTGGGGCCAACGTCCTGACTTTC
V gene: TRBV27; D gene: TRBD1; clone size: -; J gene: TRBJ1-2; CDR3 protein: CASSPWTGYYGYTF; CDR3 DNA: TGTGCCAGCAGCCCTTGGACAGGGTACTATGGCTACACCTTC
V gene: TRBV7-3; D gene: TRBD1; clone size: -; J gene: TRBJ1-1; CDR3 protein: CASSPQTGGEPFF; CDR3 DNA: TGTGCCAGCAGCCCTCAGACAGGGGGTGAACCTTTCTTT
V gene: TRBV7-9; D gene: -; clone size: -; J gene: TRBJ1-1; CDR3 protein: CASSGGRRFQAEAFF; CDR3 DNA: TGTGCCAGCAGCGGGGGCAGGCGATTTCAGGCTGAAGCTTTCTTT
V gene: TRBV10-3; D gene: -; clone size: -; J gene: TRBJ1-3; CDR3 protein: CAINDKGVVGNTIYF; CDR3 DNA: TGTGCCATCAACGACAAGGGGGTAGTCGGAAACACCATATATTTT
V gene: TRBV18; D gene: TRBD1; clone size: -; J gene: TRBJ2-7; CDR3 protein: CASSPPDRDRQYF; CDR3 DNA: TGTGCCAGCTCACCTCCAGACAGGGATAGGCAGTACTTC
V gene: TRBV6-2/TRBV6-3; D gene: TRBD2; clone size: -; J gene: TRBJ2-3; CDR3 protein: CASSYSGLAGRYTQYF; CDR3 DNA: TGTGCCAGCAGTTACTCCGGACTAGCGGGAAGGTATACGCAGTATTTT
V gene: TRBV24-1; D gene: TRBD1; clone size: -; J gene: TRBJ2-1; CDR3 protein: CATSDSGTAYNEQFF; CDR3 DNA: TGTGCCACCAGTGATTCCGGGACAGCTTACAATGAGCAGTTCTTC
V gene: TRBV7-9; D gene: -; clone size: -; J gene: TRBJ2-7; CDR3 protein: CASSSGVEQYF; CDR3 DNA: TGTGCCAGCAGCTCCGGGGTCGAGCAGTACTTC
V gene: TRBV19; D gene: -; clone size: -; J gene: TRBJ1-2; CDR3 protein: CASSDGYGYTF; CDR3 DNA: TGTGCCAGTAGTGACGGGTATGGCTACACCTTC
V gene: TRBV20-1; D gene: -; clone size: -; J gene: TRBJ1-2; CDR3 protein: CSASKGREGYTF; CDR3 DNA: TGCAGTGCTAGTAAAGGGAGGGAAGGCTACACCTTC
V gene: TRBV7-9; D gene: TRBD2; clone size: -; J gene: TRBJ2-1; CDR3 protein: CASSLVGTSGRAAYNEQFF; CDR3 DNA: TGTGCCAGCAGCTTAGTGGGGACTAGCGGGAGGGCCGCCTACAATGAGCAGTTCTTC